Below, 4 T cell receptor beta chains from the same sample are listed, as sequenced in a study of blood T cell repertoires in COVID-19. The data were produced by immunoSEQ multiplex PCR, yet TCRdb's version contains in-frame clones alone and is incomplete. The top ten clones hold 7.5% to 9% of a sample with about 200,000 clones, roughly four fifths of them seen once. Material: peripheral blood. The receptors shown here come from a woman older than 75 with COVID-19, enrolled during active disease.

The chain's CDR3 is CASSFGTANYGYTF. As DNA, the CDR3 is TGCGCCAGCAGCTTTGGCACAGCAAACTATGGCTACACCTTC. The V and J genes are TRBV5-1 and TRBJ1-2; unclear D gene. V was trimmed by 2 bases and J by 2 bases, leaving 10 bases between them. The germline V gene encodes CDR1 SGHRS and CDR2 YFSETQ. CDR3 size: 14 residues.

This chain links TRBV3-1 (or the pseudogene TRBV3-2) with TRBJ2-1; D possibly corresponds to TRBD2 (6 bases). Trimming pared 1 base from V and 9 bases from J, leaving 7 bases between. This CDR3 has 12 residues. The germline V gene encodes CDR1 LGHDT and CDR2 YNNKEL (reference sequence). The CDR3 here is CASSQAGVEQFF. In DNA, the CDR3 is TGTGCCAGCAGCCAAGCGGGGGTTGAGCAGTTCTTC.

This rearrangement joins TRBV5-8 to TRBJ2-7, with D tentatively TRBD1 (6 bases). CDR3 size: 15 residues. Per germline, CDR1 SGHTS and CDR2 YDEGEE. Trimming took 4 bases from V and 4 from J, leaving 18 bases between them. The CDR3 DNA follows: TGTGCCAGCAGCCAAACAACTACAGGGTCTTACGAGCAGTACTTC. Residues: CASSQTTTGSYEQYF.

V usage is TRBV12-3 or TRBV12-4 and J usage is TRBJ2-1, with D tentatively TRBD2 (5 bases). V lost 6 bases and J lost 14, with 14 bases in between. This CDR3 has 11 amino acids. CDR3 nucleotide sequence: TGTGCCAGCAGACAAGTAGGGAGCAAGTTCTTC. Its protein is CASRQVGSKFF.